This paragraph reports one T cell receptor beta chain. This clonotype has a count of ten or more. Its binding antigen is unknown. No base quality values were provided; no much bigger clone lies one nucleotide off. The CDR3 holds 13 amino acids from the cysteine to the phenylalanine. Only the CDR3 DNA stays, 39 bases, in frame from base 1. After removal of 7 bases from V and 10 bases from J, the junction retains 7 bases not matched to a gene. As encoded in the germline V gene (reference sequence), CDR1 is MNHNY while CDR2 is SVGAGI. The donors were roughly 39 Caucasian individuals from Russia, aged 6 to 90 years, who were systemically healthy. Around 10 milliliters of peripheral blood were collected from each donor into EDTA-treated Vacutainer tubes. Ficoll-Paque density-gradient centrifugation was used to isolate PBMCs, with at least 6.5 million obtained per sample. Trizol reagent was used to extract total RNA from PBMCs, with at least 5 micrograms per sample. The percentages of naive CD45RAhigh/CD27high T cells were determined by flow cytometry on a PBMC aliquot from every donor.

This specimen belongs to a study of blood T cells in healthy people across ages (dated by TCRdb to the mid-2010s). General notes on the study: In model experiments, roughly one uniquely barcoded TCR beta cDNA molecule per two T cells was captured by template switching. To avoid experimental bias, donors of different ages were randomly spread across the sequencing lanes. The donors were divided into four age groups: young (average around 17 years), middle-aged (approximately 42), aged (approximately 59) and long-lived (more than 75). The study analyzed two additional independent replicas of 1 million unique cDNA reads from the same blood draw for two donors, one aged 18 to 30 and one aged 80 or older. Age-related changes in TCR beta repertoire diversity were measured in the study by deep sequencing normalized with unique cDNA molecular identifiers. General study outcomes and caveats: The percentage of naive T cells measured by flow cytometry correlated strongly with observed TCR beta diversity. Bulk unsorted PBMC profiling prevented conclusive comparison of naive and antigen-experienced compartments. Because donor CMV infection status was unknown, age-related changes in expanded clonotypes were potentially confounded. Estimates of total diversity from one million sequenced T cells were regarded as lower bounds and underestimates. Observed TCR beta diversity per million T cells fell roughly linearly with age, and a significant reduction was already apparent by age approximately 41. The long-lived group showed more naive CD4+ T cells, fewer expanded clones and increased TCR diversity than the aged group, suggesting age selection.

Receptor amplification or capture employed 5' RACE. The sample was run on an Illumina HiSeq 2500. A second PCR of roughly 7 to 11 cycles was performed with a sample-barcoded 5' primer and a J-beta primer mix. Each TCR beta cDNA molecule received a unique molecular identifier from a template-switch 5' adaptor carrying 12 random nucleotides. At least 2.5 million CDR3-containing paired-end reads were obtained from each sample. The Mint cDNA synthesis kit, primed by a TRBC-specific oligonucleotide, was used to synthesize first-strand cDNA from all RNA. Following uracil-DNA glycosylase treatment, a first 18-cycle PCR with universal primers M1SS and BC2_uni_R was performed on all cDNA. The original methods were these. Normalization of each sample was performed by random selection of 1 million high-quality reads, each carrying a distinct molecular identifier. Instead of being binned into consensus sequences, reads with shared molecular identifiers were discarded. MiTCR, run with a Q25 quality threshold and the strictest error-elimination algorithm, handled CDR3 identification, clonotype clustering and error correction. Lower-bound total TCR beta diversity was estimated with a nonparametric unseen species model using Euler transformation. TCRdb passed the public sequencing reads through fastp at Q25 and MiXCR, retaining productive beta sequences. Under each unique CDR3 protein, matching rows form one entry showing the most common genes and DNA. None of the V and J calls come from the authors' own analysis; TCRdb made them. This sample has hundreds of thousands of distinct CDR3 sequences in its table, and around 48% of those were observed once. The ten biggest clones cover approximately 25% of the sample.

The sequence joins TRBV6-6 to TRBJ1-2; 12 bases in the junction line up with TRBD1. Sample: blood. The sequence was obtained from a man older than 75 in good health. CDR3 sequence: CASKPGTGGVYTF. DNA sequence: TGTGCCAGCAAGCCCGGGACAGGGGGCGTCTACACCTTC.